This T cell receptor beta chain was obtained from a study of spatial heterogeneity in lung cancer. Background on the study: Alpha-chain sequences were consistently detected less often than beta-chain sequences. Broader study findings: Circulating ubiquitous expanded tumor TCRs were observed more frequently at resection than at follow-up.

In this sample, this clonotype turned up a few times. Its antigen is as yet unknown. Time point meaning: sample taken at primary tumor resection. Unsorted whole RNA of tumor, nontumor lung or frozen PBMC was sequenced. The donor group consisted of approximately 77 patients who had untreated, early-stage non-small cell lung cancer. Unique molecular identifiers tagged every individual TCR cDNA molecule. TCRdb recomputed calls from the 5' RACE reads with MiXCR, one row per CDR3 protein. The profile shows around 50,000 distinct CDR3 sequences, approximately 7.6% of them singletons. The CDR3 contains 13 residues. V was cut by 5 bases and J by 4 bases, with 12 bases left in between. Germline CDR1 is SGHTA and CDR2 is FQGNSA.

This specimen consisted of PBMCs, obtained at surgery. The chain has TRBV7-2 and TRBJ2-7; no firm D call. The origin of this receptor is a female donor with early-stage non-small cell lung cancer. The CDR3 DNA is TGTGCCAGCAGCCTATACCAAGATTACGAGCAGTACTTC. Protein: CASSLYQDYEQYF.